A single T cell receptor (beta chain) is shown here with its context. What it binds is not known. This entry comes from a study of cytomegalovirus exposure and HLA in healthy donors. Study outcomes and limitations: Among immune exposure information, only CMV serostatus was available. Equally common other TCR beta chains were less clonally expanded than HLA-associated ones, a later analysis found. Researchers counted roughly 160 TCR beta chains as cytomegalovirus-associated.

The CDR3 extends over 14 amino acids. CDR1 and CDR2 from the germline V gene are SGHTA and FQGNSA. After removal of 2 bases from V and 4 bases from J, the junction contained 4 bases not matched to a gene. The PCR ran on 60 Vbeta and 13 Jbeta primers. Repertoires were generated with immunoSEQ multiplex PCR, while TCRdb's copy carries only in-frame clones and drops some. Here the sample spans 90,000 to 120,000 clones, more than 65% being singletons. V gene TRBV7-2 combines with J gene TRBJ1-2, with 7 positions matching TRBD1. This TCR derives from a male donor in good health and CMV-seronegative. Sequencing was performed on PBMCs. The CDR3 sequence is CASSLTGAGYGYTF. The CDR3 DNA follows: TGTGCCAGCAGCTTAACAGGGGCGGGCTATGGCTACACCTTC.